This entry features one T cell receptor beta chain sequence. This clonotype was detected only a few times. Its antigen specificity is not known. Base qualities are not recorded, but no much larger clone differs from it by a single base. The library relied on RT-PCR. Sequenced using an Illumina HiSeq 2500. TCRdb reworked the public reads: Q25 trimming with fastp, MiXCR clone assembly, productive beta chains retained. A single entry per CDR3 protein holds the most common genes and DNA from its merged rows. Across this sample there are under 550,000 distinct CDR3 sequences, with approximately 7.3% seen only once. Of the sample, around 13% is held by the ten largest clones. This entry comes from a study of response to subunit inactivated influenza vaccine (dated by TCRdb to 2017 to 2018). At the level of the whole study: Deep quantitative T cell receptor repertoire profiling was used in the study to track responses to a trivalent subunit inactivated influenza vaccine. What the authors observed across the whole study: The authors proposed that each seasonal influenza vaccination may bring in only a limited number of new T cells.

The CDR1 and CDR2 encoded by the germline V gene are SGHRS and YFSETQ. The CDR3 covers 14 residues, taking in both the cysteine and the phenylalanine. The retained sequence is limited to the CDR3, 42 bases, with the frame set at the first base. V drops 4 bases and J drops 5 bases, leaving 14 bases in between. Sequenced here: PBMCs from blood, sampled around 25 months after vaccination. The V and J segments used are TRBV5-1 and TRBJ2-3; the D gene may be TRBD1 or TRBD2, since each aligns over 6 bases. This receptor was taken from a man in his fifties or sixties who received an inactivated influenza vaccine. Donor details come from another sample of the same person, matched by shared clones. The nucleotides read TGCGCCAGCAGCCCTCAGGGGACTGAAGATACGCAGTATTTT. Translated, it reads CASSPQGTEDTQYF.